Shown below are 6 T cell receptor beta chains from a single sample sequenced in a study of identical twins. In TCRdb, the 5' RACE reads were re-called with MiXCR into one record per CDR3 protein. The sample records hundreds of thousands of distinct CDR3 sequences, around a sixth being singletons. These same data were also listed under a study on T cells expressing NK-cell markers.

The sample consisted of PBMCs. These receptors were obtained from a woman between 18 and 29 years old in good health.

V usage is TRBV6-2 or TRBV6-3 and J usage is TRBJ2-7; possible D gene TRBD2, 5 bases. V lost 7 bases, J lost 2 bases, and 18 bases lay in between. CDR1 and CDR2 from the germline V gene are MNHEY and SVGEGT. The CDR3 consists of 15 residues. DNA of the CDR3: TGTGCCAGCAAGAGACCATCTAGCCCCCCCTACGAGCAGTACTTC. This encodes CASKRPSSPPYEQYF.

This clonotype was seen many times. The chain recombines TRBV3-1 with TRBJ2-1, with 10 bases fitting TRBD2. The CDR3 runs 16 residues. Germline lookup yields CDR1 LGHDT and CDR2 YNNKEL (reference sequence). Unmatched junction bases numbered 7, after V lost 1 base and J lost 7 bases. The CDR3 nucleotides read TGTGCCAGCAGCCAAGGTACAGCGGGGGGGCAAAATGAGCAGTTCTTC. Protein product: CASSQGTAGGQNEQFF.

This clonotype occurred a few times. The CDR3 DNA reads TGTGCCAGCAGCATTACTAGCGGGCTCTCCTACGAGCAGTACTTC. Its translation is CASSITSGLSYEQYF. The chain links TRBV7-9 to TRBJ2-7, with 9 positions matching TRBD2. The germline gives CDR1 SEHNR, CDR2 FQNEAQ (reference sequence). V trimming: 5 bases; J trimming: 0 bases; junction bases outside the gene matches: 5. This CDR3 has 15 amino acids.

The sample holds many counts of this clonotype. The chain employs TRBV20-1 and TRBJ2-7, with 8 bases lining up with TRBD2. The CDR3 runs 15 residues. Germline V lookup: CDR1 DFQATT, CDR2 SNEGSKA (reference sequence). V lost 6 bases to trimming and J lost 5 bases; unmatched junction nucleotides: 15. The CDR3 loop reads CSAKILAGLGNEQYF. CDR3 DNA: TGCAGTGCAAAGATTTTAGCGGGGCTGGGAAACGAGCAGTACTTC.

In its sample, this clonotype was seen many times. V and J are TRBV11-2 and TRBJ1-2; no clear D. Germline V lookup: CDR1 SGHAT, CDR2 FQNNGV. This CDR3 has 12 residues. Trimming removed 2 bases from V and 5 bases from J, with 6 bases in between. In nucleotides, the CDR3 is TGTGCCAGCAGCTTAAAAGCGTATGGCTACACCTTC. It encodes CASSLKAYGYTF.

This clonotype came up a few times. V and J are TRBV18 and TRBJ1-1; the D gene is possibly TRBD1 (5 bases). Trimming took off 0 bases at V and 8 bases at J, with 16 bases between the two ends. The germline V gene encodes CDR1 KGHSH and CDR2 LQKENI. The CDR3 is 15 residues long. Written as DNA, the CDR3 is TGTGCCAGCTCACCACCGGTTCGGACAAGTCGGGAAGCTTTCTTT. Residues: CASSPPVRTSREAFF.